This T cell receptor (beta chain) was sequenced in a study of technical replicates of blood from a handful of donors. The CDR3 spans 15 residues. V dropped 2 bases and J dropped 1 base, with 11 bases sitting between them. Per the germline V gene, CDR1 is SGHTA and CDR2 is FQGNSA. Data came from immunoSEQ multiplex PCR; TCRdb stores just in-frame clones and leaves some out. The table shows about 83,000 clones, with about 91% occurring only once. Material: T cells isolated from PBMCs. The chain combines TRBV7-2 with TRBJ1-2; D uncertain. This clonotype originated in a human donor in good health. The CDR3 reads CASSLPPRNNYGYTF. The CDR3 region has the DNA TGTGCCAGCAGCTTACCCCCCAGGAATAACTATGGCTACACCTTC.